A selection of T cell receptor beta chains follows, all from one sample in a study of T cell changes during pregnancy in multiple sclerosis. Generated by immunoSEQ multiplex PCR, the TCRdb table keeps only in-frame clones and is missing some. The profile shows approximately 59,000 clones, under 95% of them singletons. This sample comprised peripheral blood, obtained in the third trimester of pregnancy. The receptors shown here come from a female donor in good health, enrolled as a control in a pregnancy study. Both conserved end residues are part of each CDR3. The D gene is left open where the match is weak. Clone size is stated in some rows and not others, as once, few, many or a class when expanded.

v_gene: TRBV4-3
d_gene: .
j_gene: TRBJ1-3
abundance: once
CDR3nt: TGCGCCAGCAGCCAGCCGGGAGAGAGGGTGGATGCTGGAAACACCATATATTTT
CDR3aa: CASSQPGERVDAGNTIYF

v_gene: TRBV11-2
d_gene: TRBD2
j_gene: TRBJ2-7
abundance: few
CDR3nt: TGTGCCACCAACTCATCCTACGGCGGGGGCTACGAGCAGTACTTC
CDR3aa: CATNSSYGGGYEQYF

v_gene: TRBV1
d_gene: .
j_gene: TRBJ1-6
abundance: .
CDR3nt: TGCACCAGCAGCCAAGACAGGGGACAGATCTATAATTCACCCCTCCACTTT
CDR3aa: CTSSQDRGQIYNSPLHF

v_gene: TRBV4-1
d_gene: .
j_gene: TRBJ2-1
abundance: .
CDR3nt: TGCGCCAGCAGCCAAGATCCCCTCCGGGAGCAGTTCTTC
CDR3aa: CASSQDPLREQFF

v_gene: TRBV7-6
d_gene: TRBD2
j_gene: TRBJ2-1
abundance: .
CDR3nt: TGTGCCAGCAGCTTAGTAGCGGGGGTGGGGAATGAGCAGTTCTTC
CDR3aa: CASSLVAGVGNEQFF

v_gene: TRBV28
d_gene: .
j_gene: TRBJ2-5
abundance: .
CDR3nt: TGTGCCAGCAGTCCCCGTCGGTGGACTGGAAAAGAGACCCAGTACTTC
CDR3aa: CASSPRRWTGKETQYF

v_gene: TRBV10-3
d_gene: TRBD1
j_gene: TRBJ1-5
abundance: .
CDR3nt: TGTGCCATCAGCAGGGGGCTCAATCAGCCCCAGCATTTT
CDR3aa: CAISRGLNQPQHF

v_gene: TRBV10-3
d_gene: .
j_gene: TRBJ2-3
abundance: .
CDR3nt: TGTGCCATCAGTGGTACCGGGACTGGGACCACAGATACGCAGTATTTT
CDR3aa: CAISGTGTGTTDTQYF

v_gene: TRBV19
d_gene: .
j_gene: TRBJ2-3
abundance: once
CDR3nt: TGTGCCAGTAGTGGCGGGGGCACAGATACGCAGTATTTT
CDR3aa: CASSGGGTDTQYF

v_gene: TRBV5-6
d_gene: .
j_gene: TRBJ2-5
abundance: once
CDR3nt: TGTGCCAGCAGCTTGGCCGGCGGCAGCCCCCAAGAGACCCAGTACTTC
CDR3aa: CASSLAGGSPQETQYF

v_gene: TRBV7-8
d_gene: TRBD1
j_gene: TRBJ2-7
abundance: .
CDR3nt: TGTGCCAGCAGCTTAGATGACAGGGACGAGCAGTACTTC
CDR3aa: CASSLDDRDEQYF

v_gene: TRBV6-5
d_gene: .
j_gene: TRBJ1-5
abundance: .
CDR3nt: TGTGCCAGCAGTCCGACAAGTAACAACGATCAGCCCCAGCATTTT
CDR3aa: CASSPTSNNDQPQHF

v_gene: TRBV30
d_gene: .
j_gene: TRBJ1-2
abundance: once
CDR3nt: TGTGCCATGGACGGGATGAACTATGGCTACACCTTC
CDR3aa: CAMDGMNYGYTF

v_gene: TRBV7-8
d_gene: .
j_gene: TRBJ1-5
abundance: .
CDR3nt: TGTGCCAGCAGCCCATGGCAGGGTAAGAGTCTGCCCCAGCATTTT
CDR3aa: CASSPWQGKSLPQHF

v_gene: TRBV30
d_gene: .
j_gene: TRBJ1-2
abundance: .
CDR3nt: TGTGCCTGGAGTCCATTGGGGAGTATCTATGGCTACACCTTC
CDR3aa: CAWSPLGSIYGYTF

v_gene: TRBV12-5
d_gene: TRBD1
j_gene: TRBJ1-5
abundance: .
CDR3nt: TGTGCTAGTGGTCGCTACGTGCAGGGGGCTATGGGCAATCAGCCCCAGCATTTT
CDR3aa: CASGRYVQGAMGNQPQHF

v_gene: TRBV29-1
d_gene: .
j_gene: TRBJ1-3
abundance: .
CDR3nt: TGCAGCGTTGCTTTCTTTCGTGGGACTCGGCCTGGAAACACCATATATTTT
CDR3aa: CSVAFFRGTRPGNTIYF

v_gene: TRBV10-3
d_gene: .
j_gene: TRBJ1-2
abundance: .
CDR3nt: TGTGCCATCAGTGATGGGGGCCGTGGGTTAGGCTACACCTTC
CDR3aa: CAISDGGRGLGYTF

v_gene: TRBV7-3
d_gene: .
j_gene: TRBJ1-1
abundance: .
CDR3nt: TGTGCCAGCAGCTTAACCGGGACAATCTCCATGAACACTGAAGCTTTCTTT
CDR3aa: CASSLTGTISMNTEAFF

v_gene: TRBV6-5
d_gene: .
j_gene: TRBJ1-3
abundance: .
CDR3nt: TGTGCCAGCAGCCTCGACAGGAGCTCTGGAAACACCATATATTTT
CDR3aa: CASSLDRSSGNTIYF

v_gene: TRBV4-2
d_gene: .
j_gene: TRBJ2-2
abundance: .
CDR3nt: TGTGCCAGCAGCCAAAGAGAGAGCACCGGGGAGCTGTTTTTT
CDR3aa: CASSQRESTGELFF

v_gene: TRBV28
d_gene: TRBD1
j_gene: TRBJ2-7
abundance: .
CDR3nt: TGTGCCAGCAGTTTGGCTCAGGGGGCCGCCTACGAGCAGTACTTC
CDR3aa: CASSLAQGAAYEQYF

v_gene: TRBV30
d_gene: .
j_gene: TRBJ2-7
abundance: .
CDR3nt: TGTGCCTGGAGTGTAAGGGGTGAGCAGTACTTC
CDR3aa: CAWSVRGEQYF

v_gene: TRBV4-2
d_gene: TRBD1
j_gene: TRBJ1-2
abundance: .
CDR3nt: TGTGCCAGCAGCCAGAGGACAGGGGGAACATATGGCTACACCTTC
CDR3aa: CASSQRTGGTYGYTF

v_gene: TRBV9
d_gene: TRBD1
j_gene: TRBJ1-1
abundance: .
CDR3nt: TGTGCCAGCAGCGTCCTACAGGGGGACACTGAAGCTTTCTTT
CDR3aa: CASSVLQGDTEAFF

v_gene: TRBV13
d_gene: .
j_gene: TRBJ1-3
abundance: .
CDR3nt: TGTGCCAGCAGTGTCGGGGGAAGTGGAAACACCATATATTTT
CDR3aa: CASSVGGSGNTIYF

v_gene: TRBV18
d_gene: TRBD1
j_gene: TRBJ2-1
abundance: .
CDR3nt: TGTGCCCTCGGGACAGGGTTTTACAATGAGCAGTTCTTC
CDR3aa: CALGTGFYNEQFF

v_gene: TRBV4-1
d_gene: .
j_gene: TRBJ2-7
abundance: .
CDR3nt: TGCGCCAGCAGCCAAGACAGGGGTTCGCTGTACGAGCAGTACTTC
CDR3aa: CASSQDRGSLYEQYF

v_gene: TRBV5-6
d_gene: .
j_gene: TRBJ2-2
abundance: once
CDR3nt: TGTGCCAGCAGCTTGGTGTCCGCGGGGATGCGTCGGACCGGGGAGCTGTTTTTT
CDR3aa: CASSLVSAGMRRTGELFF

v_gene: TRBV18
d_gene: .
j_gene: TRBJ2-7
abundance: once
CDR3nt: TGTGCCAGCTCACCCGCCGCAGGGGGGCCCTACGAGCAGTACTTC
CDR3aa: CASSPAAGGPYEQYF

v_gene: TRBV27
d_gene: .
j_gene: TRBJ1-1
abundance: .
CDR3nt: TGTGCCAGCAGTTCCGGGAGAATGAACACTGAAGCTTTCTTT
CDR3aa: CASSSGRMNTEAFF

v_gene: TRBV5-6
d_gene: TRBD1
j_gene: TRBJ1-1
abundance: .
CDR3nt: TGTGCCAGCAGCTTGGAGGGCTTCCGGACAGGGACGTTGAACACTGAAGCTTTCTTT
CDR3aa: CASSLEGFRTGTLNTEAFF

v_gene: TRBV5-6
d_gene: .
j_gene: TRBJ2-2
abundance: .
CDR3nt: TGTGCCAGCAGCCTTTGGCCGGGTTCGAACACCGGGGAGCTGTTTTTT
CDR3aa: CASSLWPGSNTGELFF